Described below is a single T cell receptor (beta chain) sequence and its context. Its antigen is not yet known. No base quality values were provided; no much bigger clone lies one nucleotide off. The CDR3 covers 13 residues, taking in both the cysteine and the phenylalanine. The CDR3 DNA has 39 bases and is translated from base 1. At the junction V is shortened by 4 bases and J by 7 bases; bases outside the gene matches: 8. From the germline V gene, CDR1 is SQVTM and CDR2 is ANQGSEA. The patients had resection in Japan or China between about 2013 and 2017. Histologic diagnosis of each case was confirmed independently by two lung cancer pathologists on H&E slides. Premalignant or tumor cells were enriched for nucleic acid extraction by macro-dissection performed after pathologic assessment. FFPE tissue was used for DNA isolation with the AllPrep DNA/RNA FFPE Kit. This sample is drawn from a study of immune evolution from preneoplasia to lung adenocarcinoma (dated by TCRdb to the early 2020s). Regarding the study in general: HLA loss of heterozygosity was observed in approximately 7%, 15% and 30% of AIS, MIA and ADC lesions, respectively, and was not observed in any AAH lesions. Immune contexture across lung adenocarcinoma precursors and invasive adenocarcinoma was profiled using immune gene expression, TCR sequencing and multiplex immunofluorescence. Resected precursor lesions (AAH, AIS, MIA) and invasive adenocarcinomas were compared against paired morphologically normal lung tissue. Sample size was determined by specimen availability and not by a prior power calculation. The immune data were combined with whole exome sequencing and methylation data from the same cohort of nodules. A total of approximately 48 patients with pulmonary nodules who underwent surgical resection were included in the overall cohort. TCR sequencing data were obtained from about 46 patients. The study reported that 100 to 120 samples were used for TCR sequencing. POLYSOLVER was used to infer Class I HLA alleles from exome data, and LOHHLA was used to detect allele-specific HLA loss. Paper-wide results and their limitations: Because every patient came from Japan and China, how well the results apply to Western populations was uncertain. The findings rested on association rather than direct causation, and larger cohorts with long-term follow-up and longitudinal biopsies were considered necessary. T cell clonality was highest in KRAS-mutant nodules compared with EGFR-mutant or double wild-type lesions. Normal lung showed the highest clonality, whereas later-stage lesions appeared to have higher T cell density and diversity but lower clonality. The highest top T cell clone frequencies were observed in normal lung, and a progressive decrease in top T cell clone frequencies appeared to occur from AAH through AIS, MIA and invasive adenocarcinoma.

The immunoSEQ hsTCRbeta Kit was used to sequence TCR beta CDR3 regions from DNA. As for how the authors treated the data: TCR sequencing data were analysed with the ImmunoSEQ Analyzer. T cell clonality was calculated on productive rearrangements as 1 minus Pielou's evenness. T cell diversity was measured with the inverse Simpson index on productive templates. T cell density was defined as TCR beta template counts normalized to usable DNA, with usable DNA estimated by amplification and sequencing of housekeeping genes. Two-sided Kruskal-Wallis tests were used to compare TCR metrics across histologic stages. The clones in this table, taken by TCRdb from immuneACCESS, are in-frame only. Not every clone is retained; where verified, under half of the shortfall comes from an unresolved V gene, and the cause of the rest is unknown. The V and J calls and clone size come from that table; D and trimming were worked out from the DNA. This sample holds approximately 5,400 clones; 86% were observed only once. In total, the top ten clones hold 3% to 3.5% of the sample.

The sequenced material came from FFPE invasive lung adenocarcinoma tissue. The sample's cell subset or site label is to be understood as: frankly invasive lung adenocarcinoma (ADC). The receptor chain draws on TRBV29-1 and TRBJ1-1; TRBD1 agrees with 8 junctional bases. This sequence was found in a person aged 45-69 years with lung adenocarcinoma. The CDR3 region: CSVARGDRNEAFF. The DNA sequence reads TGCAGCGTTGCCAGAGGGGACAGGAATGAAGCTTTCTTT.